These 19 T cell receptor beta chains were sequenced from one sample in a study of blood T cell repertoires in COVID-19. Using immunoSEQ multiplex PCR, the repertoire was profiled, and TCRdb retains in-frame clones only, with some absent. This sample carries around 310,000 clones, roughly 86% of them seen once, and the ten largest clones take around 9%. The sample taken for sequencing was PBMCs or T cells enriched from blood (not recorded which). The receptors here all came from a woman aged 25 to 39 who had recovered from COVID-19.

V gene TRBV6-2 or TRBV6-3 combines with J gene TRBJ2-5; D is undetermined. CDR1 and CDR2 (germline): MNHEY, SVGEGT. The CDR3 runs 14 residues. Trimming pared 5 bases from V and 5 bases from J, leaving 15 bases between. The CDR3 here is CASSLDSYAETQYF. Here the CDR3 DNA reads TGTGCCAGCAGTCTAGACTCCTACGCGGAGACCCAGTACTTC.

The V gene is TRBV7-9, the J gene TRBJ1-4, with 9 bases identical to TRBD1. Germline CDR1 SEHNR, CDR2 FQNEAQ (reference sequence). The CDR3 extends over 15 amino acids. V shed 3 bases and J 6 bases; nucleotides not matched to a gene: 5. The CDR3 protein is CASSFDRGGDEKLFF. The DNA of the CDR3 is TGTGCCAGCAGCTTCGACAGGGGGGGAGATGAAAAACTGTTTTTT.

This clone was seen only a few times. This chain joins TRBV6-5 and TRBJ1-2; no clear D gene. Germline V CDR1 and CDR2: MNHEY, SVGAGI. CDR3 length: 12 amino acids. V was pared by 4 bases and J by 8 bases, with 11 bases between. DNA of the CDR3: TGTGCCAGCAGTTCTGCGGAGAAGGGCTACACCTTC. Protein sequence: CASSSAEKGYTF.

This chain links TRBV7-9 with TRBJ1-4; 9 bases line up with TRBD1. Per the germline V gene, CDR1 is SEHNR and CDR2 is FQNEAQ (reference sequence). This CDR3 spans 15 amino acids. J lost 3 bases, V lost 3 bases, and 2 bases had no gene match. The CDR3 here is CASSLRTGANEKLFF. Here the CDR3 DNA reads TGTGCCAGCAGCTTGAGGACAGGGGCTAATGAAAAACTGTTTTTT.

The rearrangement joins TRBV19 to TRBJ2-3; 14 bases fit TRBD2. Looked up from germline, CDR1 is LNHDA and CDR2 is SQIVND (reference sequence). CDR3 length equals 16 residues. Trimming at V came to 7 bases and at J to 6 bases, leaving 9 bases not matched to a gene. For the CDR3, the DNA is TGTGCCAGTACCCCCCTGGGACTAGCGGGAGAGGATACGCAGTATTTT. Its protein is CASTPLGLAGEDTQYF.

As to this clone: The same CDR3 arises from other DNA sequences in this sample as well. V gene TRBV18 combines with J gene TRBJ1-5; 8 bases match TRBD1. Germline trimming cut 3 bases from V and 5 bases from J; bases unmatched to any gene: 6. This CDR3 has 15 amino acids. Per the germline V gene, CDR1 is KGHSH and CDR2 is LQKENI. This CDR3 reads CASSPRGTGDQPQHF. In DNA, the CDR3 is TGTGCCAGCTCACCGCGAGGGACAGGAGATCAGCCCCAGCATTTT.

This chain uses TRBV18 with TRBJ1-5; no definite D call. V was pared by 5 bases and J by 8 bases, with 10 bases between. The germline CDR1 and CDR2 sequences are KGHSH and LQKENI. The CDR3 runs to 12 residues. DNA of the CDR3: TGTGCCAGCTCAGAGTGGTCGGAGCCCCAGCATTTT. Its protein is CASSEWSEPQHF.

The gene calls are TRBV27 and TRBJ1-1; TRBD1 aligns across 8 bases. V lost 6 bases to trimming and J lost 0 bases; unmatched junction nucleotides: 9. Germline V gene lookup returns CDR1 MNHEY and CDR2 SMNVEV (reference sequence). There are 16 residues in the CDR3. CDR3 amino acids: CASSSRRTGLNTEAFF. The CDR3 nucleotides read TGTGCCAGCAGCTCTCGGCGGACAGGGTTGAACACTGAAGCTTTCTTT.

CDR3 protein: CSVTGQLNTEAFF. The CDR3 DNA follows: TGCAGCGTGACTGGACAGTTGAACACTGAAGCTTTCTTT. The chain couples TRBV29-1 to TRBJ1-1; a weak D match, TRBD1 (6 bases). Germline V gene lookup returns CDR1 SQVTM and CDR2 ANQGSEA. Trimming stripped 6 bases from V and 0 bases from J, with 11 bases between. This CDR3 has 13 amino acids.

The chain combines TRBV19 with TRBJ2-2, with 10 bases identical to TRBD1. The germline V gene encodes CDR1 LNHDA and CDR2 SQIVND (reference sequence). Germline trimming cut 4 bases from V and 4 bases from J; bases unmatched to any gene: 0. The CDR3 is 14 amino acids. CDR3 loop: CASSRTGGTGELFF. CDR3 DNA sequence: TGTGCCAGTAGTAGGACAGGGGGCACCGGGGAGCTGTTTTTT.

The rearrangement uses TRBV6-5 and TRBJ2-3; TRBD1 is a possible D gene (5 bases). The CDR3 extends over 15 amino acids. Germline CDR1 MNHEY, CDR2 SVGAGI. The V end lost 1 base, the J end lost 7 bases, and 15 bases lay between the germline ends. The CDR3 sequence is CASSYLGNWGNTQYF. CDR3 in DNA: TGTGCCAGCAGTTACTTAGGGAATTGGGGCAATACGCAGTATTTT.

This chain joins TRBV11-1 and TRBJ2-7, with 12 bases that match TRBD2. This CDR3 is built from 16 residues. The V and J ends lost 5 bases and 8 bases, in that order; junction bases with no gene match: 13. Germline lookup yields CDR1 SGHAT and CDR2 FQDESV (reference sequence). The CDR3 spells CASSPRRLAGAIKQYF. The CDR3 bases are TGTGCCAGCAGCCCCCGCCGACTAGCGGGAGCAATTAAGCAGTACTTC.

The chain carries TRBV6-5 and TRBJ2-7; possible D gene TRBD2, 6 bases. The CDR3 has 16 amino acids. The V gene lost 2 bases and the J gene lost 0 bases, with 14 bases spanning the gap. Germline assignment: CDR1 MNHEY and CDR2 SVGAGI. In nucleotides, the CDR3 is TGTGCCAGCAGTTACATCCGATGGGACTTCTCCTACGAGCAGTACTTC. It specifies CASSYIRWDFSYEQYF.

In its sample, this clone was seen once. This rearrangement joins TRBV10-3 to TRBJ2-7; 7 nucleotides agree with TRBD1. J was trimmed by 3 bases and V by 4 bases; bases with no gene match: 0. This CDR3 comprises 12 residues. Germline loops: CDR1 ENHRY, CDR2 SYGVKD. CDR3 sequence (DNA): TGTGCCATCAGTGGGGACAGCTACGAGCAGTACTTC. Translating gives CAISGDSYEQYF.

This chain connects TRBV29-1 to TRBJ1-1, with 8 bases fitting TRBD1. The trim removed 8 bases at V and 6 bases at J, leaving 14 bases unmatched. The germline CDR1 and CDR2 sequences are SQVTM and ANQGSEA. The CDR3 covers 14 residues. CDR3 loop: CSSKRDRRGSEAFF. CDR3 bases: TGCAGCTCAAAACGGGACAGGAGGGGGTCTGAAGCTTTCTTT.

This CDR3 reads CASSYPRGFPEAFF. Here the CDR3 DNA reads TGTGCCAGCAGTTACCCGAGGGGGTTTCCGGAAGCTTTCTTT. This chain uses TRBV6-2 or TRBV6-3 with TRBJ1-1; D may be TRBD1 (6 bases). With 2 bases removed from V and 8 bases from J, the gap between germline ends came to 15 bases. Germline assignment: CDR1 MNHEY and CDR2 SVGEGT. This CDR3 comprises 14 residues.

The gene calls are TRBV28 and TRBJ2-7; no clear D. V was trimmed by 7 bases and J by 3 bases, leaving 10 bases between them. The CDR3 covers 12 residues. Germline V gene data show CDR1 as MDHEN and CDR2 as SYDVKM. The CDR3 loop reads CASTDIYYEQYF. The CDR3 DNA is TGTGCCAGCACTGACATTTACTACGAGCAGTACTTC.

The gene calls are TRBV6-5 and TRBJ1-2, with TRBD1 as a possible D gene (6 bases). This CDR3 is built from 13 residues. Germline V lookup: CDR1 MNHEY, CDR2 SVGAGI. Trimming cost V 2 bases and J 8 bases, with 12 bases left between them. Here the CDR3 reads CASSYHNRDGYTF. The CDR3 DNA follows: TGTGCCAGCAGTTACCACAACAGGGACGGCTACACCTTC.

V usage is TRBV2 and J usage is TRBJ1-1, with 8 bases fitting TRBD1. V was pared by 6 bases and J by 3 bases, with 6 bases of the junction left unmatched. CDR3 length: 14 residues. Germline V gene lookup returns CDR1 SNHLY and CDR2 FYNNEI. The CDR3 loop reads CASSPTGVDTEAFF. The DNA of the CDR3 is TGTGCCAGCAGCCCGACAGGGGTGGACACTGAAGCTTTCTTT. Combining the CDR3 with reference TRBV2 and TRBJ1-1 gives the whole variable domain EPEVTQTPSHQVTQMGQEVILRCVPISNHLYFYWYRQILGQKVEFLVSFYNNEISEKSEIFDDQFSVERPDGSNFTLKIRSTKLEDSAMYFCASSPTGVDTEAFFGQGTRLTVV.